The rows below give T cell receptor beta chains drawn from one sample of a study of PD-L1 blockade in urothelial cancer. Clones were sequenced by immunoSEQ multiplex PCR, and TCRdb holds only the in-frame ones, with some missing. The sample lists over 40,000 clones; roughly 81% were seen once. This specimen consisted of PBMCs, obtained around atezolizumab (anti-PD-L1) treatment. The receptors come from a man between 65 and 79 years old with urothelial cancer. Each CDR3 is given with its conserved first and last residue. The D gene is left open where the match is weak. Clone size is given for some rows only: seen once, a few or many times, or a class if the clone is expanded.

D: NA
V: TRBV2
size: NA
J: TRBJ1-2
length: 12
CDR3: CASSRTFYGYTF
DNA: TGTGCCAGCAGCCGGACATTTTATGGCTACACCTTC

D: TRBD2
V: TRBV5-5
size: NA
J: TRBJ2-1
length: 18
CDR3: CASSLVASGGRSYNEQFF
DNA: TGTGCCAGCAGCTTGGTGGCTAGCGGGGGGAGATCCTACAATGAGCAGTTCTTC

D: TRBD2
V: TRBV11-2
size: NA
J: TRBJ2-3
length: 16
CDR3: CASSLRLAGVGDTQYF
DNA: TGTGCCAGCAGCCTGCGACTAGCGGGAGTAGGAGATACGCAGTATTTT

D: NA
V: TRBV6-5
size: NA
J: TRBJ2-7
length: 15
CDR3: CASSYSLGATYEQYF
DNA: TGTGCCAGCAGTTACTCTCTAGGCGCGACCTACGAGCAGTACTTC

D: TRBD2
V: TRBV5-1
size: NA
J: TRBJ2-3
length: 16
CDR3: CASSLRSGRPTDTQYF
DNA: TGCGCCAGCAGCTTGCGTAGCGGGAGACCCACAGATACGCAGTATTTT

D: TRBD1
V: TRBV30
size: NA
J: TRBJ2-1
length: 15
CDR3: CAWSTGTVRYNEQFF
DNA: TGTGCCTGGAGTACCGGGACAGTAAGGTACAATGAGCAGTTCTTC

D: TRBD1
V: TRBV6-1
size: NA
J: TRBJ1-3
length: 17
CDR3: CASSEGPGQGPGNTIYF
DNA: TGTGCCAGCAGTGAAGGTCCGGGACAGGGCCCTGGAAACACCATATATTTT

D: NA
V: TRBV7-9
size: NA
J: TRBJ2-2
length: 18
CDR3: CASSLSTMGRLNTGELFF
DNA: TGTGCCAGCAGCTTAAGCACGATGGGCAGGCTGAACACCGGGGAGCTGTTTTTT

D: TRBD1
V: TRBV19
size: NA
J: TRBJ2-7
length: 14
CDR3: CASSIEQGAYEQYF
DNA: TGTGCCAGTAGTATCGAGCAGGGGGCCTACGAGCAGTACTTC

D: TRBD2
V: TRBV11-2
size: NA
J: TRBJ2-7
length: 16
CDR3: CASSLEGLAGAYEQYF
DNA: TGTGCCAGCAGCTTAGAAGGGCTAGCGGGAGCCTACGAGCAGTACTTC

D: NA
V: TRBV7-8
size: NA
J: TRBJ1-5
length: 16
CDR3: CASSLDPTGGNQPQHF
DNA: TGTGCCAGCAGCTTAGATCCGACAGGAGGCAATCAGCCCCAGCATTTT

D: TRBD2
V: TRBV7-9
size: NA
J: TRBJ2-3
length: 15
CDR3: CASSPRLAETDTQYF
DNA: TGTGCCAGCAGCCCGCGACTAGCGGAGACAGATACGCAGTATTTT

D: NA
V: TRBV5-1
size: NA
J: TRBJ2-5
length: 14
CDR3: CASSLPEGGETQYF
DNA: TGCGCCAGCAGCTTGCCCGAGGGCGGAGAGACCCAGTACTTC

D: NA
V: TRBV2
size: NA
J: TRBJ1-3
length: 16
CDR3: CASSDSGFNSGNTIYF
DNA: TGTGCCAGCAGTGATTCGGGATTTAACTCTGGAAACACCATATATTTT

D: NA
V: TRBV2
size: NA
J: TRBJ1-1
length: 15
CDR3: CASSPSEWVNTEAFF
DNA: TGTGCCAGCAGCCCTTCGGAGTGGGTAAACACTGAAGCTTTCTTT

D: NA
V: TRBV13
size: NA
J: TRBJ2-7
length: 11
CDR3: CASSFRYEQYF
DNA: TGTGCCAGCAGCTTCCGCTACGAGCAGTACTTC

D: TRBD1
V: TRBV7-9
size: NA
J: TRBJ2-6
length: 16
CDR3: CASRRDRVKGANVLTF
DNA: TGTGCCAGCCGCCGGGACAGGGTGAAAGGGGCCAACGTCCTGACTTTC

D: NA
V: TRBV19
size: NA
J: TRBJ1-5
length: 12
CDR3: CASTTGNQPQHF
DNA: TGTGCCAGTACTACAGGGAATCAGCCCCAGCATTTT

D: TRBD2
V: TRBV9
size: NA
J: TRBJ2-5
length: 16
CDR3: CASSVGLAGGRETQYF
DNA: TGTGCCAGCAGCGTAGGGCTAGCGGGAGGGCGAGAGACCCAGTACTTC

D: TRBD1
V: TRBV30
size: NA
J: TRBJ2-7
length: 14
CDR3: CAWSPGQDSQEQYF
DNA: TGTGCCTGGAGCCCGGGACAGGATTCCCAAGAGCAGTACTTC

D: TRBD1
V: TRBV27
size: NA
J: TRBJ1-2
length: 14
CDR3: CASSSRDRGHGYTF
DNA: TGTGCCAGCAGTTCCCGGGACAGGGGTCATGGCTACACCTTC

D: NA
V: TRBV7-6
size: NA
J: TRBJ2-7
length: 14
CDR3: CASSPALSSYEQYF
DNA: TGTGCCAGCAGCCCCGCCCTGAGCTCCTACGAGCAGTACTTC

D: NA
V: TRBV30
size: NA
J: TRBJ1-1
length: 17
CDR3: CAWSLPLGRASDTEAFF
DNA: TGTGCCTGGAGCCTCCCCTTAGGCAGGGCGTCGGACACTGAAGCTTTCTTT

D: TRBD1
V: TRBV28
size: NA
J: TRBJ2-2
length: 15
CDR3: CASSRDRGSSGELFF
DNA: TGTGCCAGCAGCAGGGACAGGGGCTCGTCCGGGGAGCTGTTTTTT

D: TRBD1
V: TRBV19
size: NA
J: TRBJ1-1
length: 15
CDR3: CASSLWTGGNTEAFF
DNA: TGTGCCAGTAGTTTATGGACAGGGGGGAACACTGAAGCTTTCTTT

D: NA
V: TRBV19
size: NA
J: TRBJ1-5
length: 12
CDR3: CASNRENQPQHF
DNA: TGTGCCAGTAACAGGGAAAATCAGCCCCAGCATTTT

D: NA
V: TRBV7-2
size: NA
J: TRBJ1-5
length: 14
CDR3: CASSLRQFNQPQHF
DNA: TGTGCCAGCAGCTTACGACAGTTCAATCAGCCCCAGCATTTT

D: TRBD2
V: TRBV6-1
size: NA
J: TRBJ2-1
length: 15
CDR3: CASSAGLAGASEQFF
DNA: TGTGCCAGCAGTGCTGGACTAGCGGGAGCCAGTGAGCAGTTCTTC

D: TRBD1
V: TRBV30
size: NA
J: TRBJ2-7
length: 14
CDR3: CAWSVSQGVNEQYF
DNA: TGTGCCTGGAGTGTCTCCCAGGGGGTCAACGAGCAGTACTTC

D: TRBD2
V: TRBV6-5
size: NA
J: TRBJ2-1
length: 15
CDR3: CASSPGTSGTGEQFF
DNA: TGTGCCAGCAGCCCCGGGACTAGCGGGACGGGTGAGCAGTTCTTC

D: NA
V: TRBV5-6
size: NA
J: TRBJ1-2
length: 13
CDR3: CASSPDIYYGYTF
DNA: TGTGCCAGCAGCCCGGACATATACTATGGCTACACCTTC

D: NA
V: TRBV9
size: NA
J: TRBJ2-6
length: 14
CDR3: CASSPSSGANVLTF
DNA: TGTGCCAGCAGCCCTAGCTCTGGGGCCAACGTCCTGACTTTC

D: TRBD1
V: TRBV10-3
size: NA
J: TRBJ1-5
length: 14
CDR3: CAISDSGGDQPQHF
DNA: TGTGCCATCAGTGATTCAGGGGGCGATCAGCCCCAGCATTTT

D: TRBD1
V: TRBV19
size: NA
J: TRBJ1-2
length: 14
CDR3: CASSPGGDRYGYTF
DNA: TGTGCCAGTAGTCCGGGAGGGGACAGATATGGCTACACCTTC

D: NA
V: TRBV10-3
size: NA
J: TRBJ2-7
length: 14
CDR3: CAISESGMNYEQYF
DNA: TGTGCCATCAGTGAGTCCGGGATGAACTACGAGCAGTACTTC

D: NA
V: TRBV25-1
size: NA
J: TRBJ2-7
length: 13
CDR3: CASRRGTSYEQYF
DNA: TGTGCCAGCAGAAGGGGGACATCCTACGAGCAGTACTTC

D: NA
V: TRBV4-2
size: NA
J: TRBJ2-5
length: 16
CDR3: CASSQDPTGSGETQYF
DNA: TGTGCCAGCAGCCAAGACCCTACAGGGTCGGGGGAGACCCAGTACTTC

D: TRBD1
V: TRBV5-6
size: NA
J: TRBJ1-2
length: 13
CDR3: CASSGTVNYGYTF
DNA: TGTGCCAGCAGCGGGACAGTAAACTATGGCTACACCTTC

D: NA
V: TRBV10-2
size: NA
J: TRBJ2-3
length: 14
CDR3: CASSSESGADTQYF
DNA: TGCGCCAGCAGTAGCGAGTCCGGGGCAGATACGCAGTATTTT

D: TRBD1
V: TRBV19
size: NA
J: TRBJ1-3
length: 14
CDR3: CASSLGQGRDTIYF
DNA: TGTGCCAGTAGTCTCGGACAGGGAAGAGACACCATATATTTT

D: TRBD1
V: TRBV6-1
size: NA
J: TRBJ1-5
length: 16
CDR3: CASSASTGFSFQPQHF
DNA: TGTGCCAGCAGTGCCTCGACAGGGTTCTCCTTTCAGCCCCAGCATTTT

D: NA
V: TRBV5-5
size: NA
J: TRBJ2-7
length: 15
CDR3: CASSFLAGPSYEQYF
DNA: TGTGCCAGCAGCTTTCTTGCGGGACCCTCCTACGAGCAGTACTTC

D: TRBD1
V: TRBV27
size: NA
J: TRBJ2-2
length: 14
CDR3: CASSRTGVPGELFF
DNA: TGTGCCAGCAGCCGGACAGGGGTTCCCGGGGAGCTGTTTTTT

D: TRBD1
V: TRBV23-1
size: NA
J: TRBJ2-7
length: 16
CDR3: CASSPIPGQGGYEQYF
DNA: TGCGCCAGCAGTCCCATACCGGGACAGGGAGGGTACGAGCAGTACTTC

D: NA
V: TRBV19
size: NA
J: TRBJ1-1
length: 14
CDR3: CASSIGGMNTEAFF
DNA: TGTGCCAGTAGTATAGGCGGGATGAACACTGAAGCTTTCTTT

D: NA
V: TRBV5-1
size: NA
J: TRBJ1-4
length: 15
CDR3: CASSAHRSQNEKLFF
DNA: TGCGCCAGCAGCGCGCACAGATCACAGAATGAAAAACTGTTTTTT

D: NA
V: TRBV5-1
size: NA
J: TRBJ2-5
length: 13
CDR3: CASSLVLLETQYF
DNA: TGCGCCAGCAGCTTGGTATTGTTAGAGACCCAGTACTTC

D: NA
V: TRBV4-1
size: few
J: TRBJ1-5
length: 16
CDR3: CASSQSRAGGGQPQHF
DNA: TGCGCCAGCAGCCAATCCCGCGCCGGCGGTGGGCAGCCCCAGCATTTT

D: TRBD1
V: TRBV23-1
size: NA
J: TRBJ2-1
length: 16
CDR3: CASSQSGTGTGNEQFF
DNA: TGCGCCAGCAGTCAATCTGGGACAGGGACAGGCAATGAGCAGTTCTTC

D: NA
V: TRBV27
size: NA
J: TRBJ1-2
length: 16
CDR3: CASSARSWEAGATYTF
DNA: TGTGCCAGCAGTGCTAGGAGTTGGGAAGCGGGGGCTACATACACCTTC

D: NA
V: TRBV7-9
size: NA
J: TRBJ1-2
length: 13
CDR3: CASSLAGVGGYTF
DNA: TGTGCCAGCAGCTTAGCAGGGGTAGGAGGCTACACCTTC

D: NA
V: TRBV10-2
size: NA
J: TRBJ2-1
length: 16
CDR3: CASQGTTGLAYNEQFF
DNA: TGCGCCAGCCAGGGAACCACCGGGTTGGCCTACAATGAGCAGTTCTTC

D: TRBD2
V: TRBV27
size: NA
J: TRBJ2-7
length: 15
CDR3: CASSFLFGTSGEQYF
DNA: TGTGCCAGCAGTTTTCTCTTCGGGACTAGCGGCGAGCAGTACTTC

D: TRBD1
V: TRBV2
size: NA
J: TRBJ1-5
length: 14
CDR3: CASTPGQGGQPQHF
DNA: TGTGCCAGCACCCCCGGACAGGGGGGACAGCCCCAGCATTTT

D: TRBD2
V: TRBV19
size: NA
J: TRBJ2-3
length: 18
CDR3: CASSITRTSGASTDTQYF
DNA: TGTGCCAGTAGTATCACCAGGACTAGCGGGGCTAGCACAGATACGCAGTATTTT

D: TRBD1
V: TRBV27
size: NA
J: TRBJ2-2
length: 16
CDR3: CASSFPGTGSPGELFF
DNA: TGTGCCAGCAGTTTCCCCGGGACAGGGTCTCCCGGGGAGCTGTTTTTT

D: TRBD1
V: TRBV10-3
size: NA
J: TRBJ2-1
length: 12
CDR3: CAIRTGGGEQFF
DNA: TGTGCCATCAGGACAGGGGGCGGTGAGCAGTTCTTC

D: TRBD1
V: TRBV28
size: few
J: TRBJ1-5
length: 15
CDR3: CASSSRTGGHQPQHF
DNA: TGTGCCAGCAGCTCACGAACAGGGGGTCATCAGCCCCAGCATTTT

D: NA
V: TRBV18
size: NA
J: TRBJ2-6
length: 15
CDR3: CASSPLGVGANVLTF
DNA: TGTGCCAGCTCACCACTCGGGGTCGGGGCCAACGTCCTGACTTTC

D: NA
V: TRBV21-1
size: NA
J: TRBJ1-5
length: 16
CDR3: CASSESGTGYNQPQHF
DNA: TGTGCCAGCAGCGAATCCGGGACAGGGTATAATCAGCCCCAGCATTTT